This T cell receptor beta chain was retrieved from a study of blood T cell repertoires in COVID-19. Overall study context: Nucleic acid was either cDNA or gDNA, and it came from T cells, B-cell-depleted T cells, or PBMCs.

Everyone who took part was about 18 to 90 years old, and they came from about two dozen US areas. The junction had 6 bases not matched to a gene; V was cut back by 5 bases and J by 5 bases. Germline V gene data show CDR1 as SGHTA and CDR2 as FQGNSA. This CDR3 has 15 residues. Original processing methods: For nucleated cells, counts were estimated from reference gene primer amplification. TCRdb keeps only in-frame clones here, not all; method: immunoSEQ multiplex PCR. That table gives V, J and clone size, and the DNA gave D and trimming. The profile shows 200,000 to 300,000 clones, about 84% of them singletons.

The genes are TRBV7-2 and TRBJ1-6; 7 bases match TRBD1. The sequence derives from a woman aged 50 to 65 who had recovered from COVID-19. Sequencing was carried out using PBMCs or T cells enriched from blood (not recorded which). For the CDR3, the DNA is TGTGCCAGCAGCACGGGGGACAGCAATAATTCACCCCTCCACTTT. It specifies CASSTGDSNNSPLHF.